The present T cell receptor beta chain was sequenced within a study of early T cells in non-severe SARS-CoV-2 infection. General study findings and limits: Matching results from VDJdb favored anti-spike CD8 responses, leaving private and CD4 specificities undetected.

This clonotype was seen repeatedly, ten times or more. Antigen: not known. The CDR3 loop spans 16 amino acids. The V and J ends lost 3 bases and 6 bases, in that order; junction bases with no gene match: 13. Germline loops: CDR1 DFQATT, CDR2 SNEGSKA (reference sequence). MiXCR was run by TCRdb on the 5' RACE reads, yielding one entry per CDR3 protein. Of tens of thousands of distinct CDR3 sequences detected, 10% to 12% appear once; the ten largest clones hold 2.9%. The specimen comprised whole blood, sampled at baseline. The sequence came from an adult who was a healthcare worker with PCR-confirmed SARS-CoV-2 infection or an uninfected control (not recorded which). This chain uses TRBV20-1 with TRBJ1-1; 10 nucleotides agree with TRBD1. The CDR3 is CSASSVTGGVNAEAFF. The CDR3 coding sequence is TGCAGTGCTAGTTCGGTGACAGGGGGCGTTAACGCTGAAGCTTTCTTT.